The entry that follows covers one TCR beta chain sequence. These data come from a study of blood T cell repertoires in COVID-19. Only in-frame clones appear in the TCRdb table, and some are missing; sequencing was by immunoSEQ multiplex PCR. The sample carries 200,000 to 250,000 clones, more than 70% recorded once. The CDR3 has 17 residues. V was pared by 5 bases and J by 0 bases, with 14 bases between. Germline CDR1 reads SNHLY; CDR2 reads FYNNEI. Input material: peripheral blood. The TCR comes from a woman of 80 years or more with acute or convalescent COVID-19. The chain links TRBV2 to TRBJ1-6; maybe TRBD1 (5 bases). The CDR3 protein is CASSKSQGGSYNSPLHF. CDR3 sequence (DNA): TGTGCCAGCAGTAAATCCCAGGGAGGCTCCTATAATTCACCCCTCCACTTT.